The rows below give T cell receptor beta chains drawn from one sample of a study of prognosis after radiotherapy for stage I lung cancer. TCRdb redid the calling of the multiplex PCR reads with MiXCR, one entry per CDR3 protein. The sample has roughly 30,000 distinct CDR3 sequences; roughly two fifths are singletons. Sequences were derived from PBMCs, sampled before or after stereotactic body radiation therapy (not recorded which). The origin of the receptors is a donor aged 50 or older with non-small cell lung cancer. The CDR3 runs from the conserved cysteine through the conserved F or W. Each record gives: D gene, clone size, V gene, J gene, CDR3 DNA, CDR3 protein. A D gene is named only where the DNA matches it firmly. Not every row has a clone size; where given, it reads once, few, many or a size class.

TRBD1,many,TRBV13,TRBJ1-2,TGTGCCAGCAGCTCCCGGGGCATTACGGGGACAGACCACTATGGCTACACCTTC,CASSSRGITGTDHYGYTF
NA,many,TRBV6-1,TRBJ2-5,TGTGCCAGCCTCAGGGGGGATCGGGAGACCCAGTACTTC,CASLRGDRETQYF
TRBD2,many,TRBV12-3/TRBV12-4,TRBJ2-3,TGTGCCAGCAGTTTAGTTCTCGCCTACCTAGCGGGAGATACGCAGTATTTT,CASSLVLAYLAGDTQYF
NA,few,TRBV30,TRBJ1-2,TGTGCCTGGAAAAGTCCAGGGAACTATGGCTACACCTTC,CAWKSPGNYGYTF
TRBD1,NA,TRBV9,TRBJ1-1,TGTGCCAGCAGCTCCTACCGTGACAGGGGGCGCGGAGCTTTCTTT,CASSSYRDRGRGAFF
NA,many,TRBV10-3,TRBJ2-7,TGTGCCGCAGGCTGGGGCGGTACTTACGAGCAGTACTTC,CAAGWGGTYEQYF
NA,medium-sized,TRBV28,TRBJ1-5,TGTGCCAGCAGCCAGTTGGGAGTGCCCCAGCATTTT,CASSQLGVPQHF
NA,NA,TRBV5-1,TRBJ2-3,TGCGCCAGCAGCCCTGCTGGCGCAGATACGCAGTATTTT,CASSPAGADTQYF
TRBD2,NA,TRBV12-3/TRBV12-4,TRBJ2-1,TGTGCCAGCAGTTTAACTCTAGCGGTATACAATGAGCAGTTCTTC,CASSLTLAVYNEQFF
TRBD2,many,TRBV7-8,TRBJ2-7,TGTGCCAGCAGCTTATGGGGGGCTAGCGGGGGGGTCTACGAGCAGTACTTC,CASSLWGASGGVYEQYF
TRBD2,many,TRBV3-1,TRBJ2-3,TGTGCCAGCAGCCAAACGCCAGCGGGGGGGCCAGATACGCAGTATTTT,CASSQTPAGGPDTQYF
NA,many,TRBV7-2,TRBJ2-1,TGTGCCAGCAGCTTAGAACACTCAAGGGACAATGAGCAGTTCTTC,CASSLEHSRDNEQFF
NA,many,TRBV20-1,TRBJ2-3,TGCAGTGCTAGGCATCTGTTGCAGGGGAACACAGATACGCAGTATTTT,CSARHLLQGNTDTQYF
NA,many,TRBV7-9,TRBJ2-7,TGTGCCAGCAGCTACCCAGCAGACCCGACGGAGTACTTC,CASSYPADPTEYF